One and the same sample provided the 28 T cell receptor beta chains below, sequenced in a study of vaccination and CD4 T cells after COVID-19. With the Oncomine TCR Beta short-read assay, DNA from cultured CD4+ T cells was sequenced. One entry per CDR3 protein results from TCRdb running MiXCR on the PCR reads. The sample records 4,700 or so distinct CDR3 sequences, roughly a fifth being singletons. Which antigens these TCRs recognize remains unknown. Treatment noted: approximately nine-day PBMC culture with coronavirus spike peptide pools or control peptides (ViraFEST assay). The source material was CD4+ T cells from blood, cultured in vitro. Receptors were obtained from a human donor who had recovered from COVID-19.

The genes are TRBV7-2 and TRBJ2-3; D remains ambiguous. Germline V gene data show CDR1 as SGHTA and CDR2 as FQGNSA. V lost 1 base and J 1 base, leaving 9 bases between the germline ends. CDR3 length: 15 amino acids. CDR3 DNA: TGTGCCAGCAGCTTAGGTCCAGGCGGCACAGATACGCAGTATTTT. Protein product: CASSLGPGGTDTQYF.

This clonotype has a handful of counts. V is TRBV5-1 and J is TRBJ1-6; 8 bases align to TRBD1. In germline, CDR1 is SGHRS, CDR2 YFSETQ. The junction had 8 bases not matched to a gene; V was cut back by 4 bases and J by 8 bases. This CDR3 is built from 15 residues. CDR3: CASSATDRVHSPLHF. As DNA, the CDR3 is TGCGCCAGCAGCGCAACGGACAGGGTTCATTCACCCCTCCACTTT.

This chain uses TRBV11-1 with TRBJ2-6; D gene ambiguous. Trimming took off 5 bases at V and 1 base at J, with 12 bases between the two ends. CDR1 is SGHAT and CDR2 is FQDESV in the germline V gene (reference sequence). The CDR3 totals 16 residues. CDR3 nucleotides: TGTGCCAGCAGCCCGAGAGCAAGATCTGGGGCCAACGTCCTGACTTTC. Translation gives CASSPRARSGANVLTF.

This clonotype was detected a few times. The rearrangement joins TRBV5-1 to TRBJ1-2; TRBD1 matches at 7 bases. This CDR3 comprises 13 residues. Germline trimming cut 6 bases from V and 8 bases from J; bases unmatched to any gene: 10. The germline CDR1 and CDR2 sequences are SGHRS and YFSETQ. The CDR3 region is CASTGTGVTGYTF. CDR3 in DNA: TGCGCCAGCACCGGAACAGGGGTAACAGGCTACACCTTC.

The chain carries TRBV20-1 and TRBJ1-2; D perhaps matches TRBD1 (6 bases). Trimming removed 6 bases from V and 3 bases from J, with 14 bases in between. Germline values: CDR1 DFQATT, CDR2 SNEGSKA (reference sequence). This CDR3 has 13 residues. DNA for the CDR3: TGCAGTGCGAGGGGGGGCGATCACTATGGCTACACCTTC. It yields the protein CSARGGDHYGYTF.

This clonotype turned up a few times. The V call is TRBV19, the J call TRBJ1-1; D is undetermined. CDR3 length equals 15 residues. Trimming shortened V by 8 bases and J by 8 bases, and 24 bases separated the two germline ends. Germline assignment: CDR1 LNHDA and CDR2 SQIVND (reference sequence). CDR3: CASLGSIQQPREAFF. The CDR3 bases are TGTGCCAGTTTGGGGTCGATCCAACAGCCGAGGGAAGCTTTCTTT.

Within the sample, this clonotype is medium-sized (0.01 to 0.1%). V usage is TRBV30 and J usage is TRBJ1-2; the D gene is possibly TRBD1 (5 bases). The V and J ends lost 2 bases and 4 bases respectively, with 11 bases between them. Per germline, CDR1 GTSNPN and CDR2 SVGIG (reference sequence). The CDR3 runs 13 residues. The CDR3 DNA is TGTGCCTGGAGTATGCGAGGGGCCTATGGCTACACCTTC. Residues: CAWSMRGAYGYTF.

In this sample, this clonotype turned up a few times. V is TRBV11-2 and J is TRBJ2-1; 9 bases agree with TRBD2. V was clipped by 5 bases and J by 3 bases; unmatched bases: 5. CDR3 length equals 15 residues. Germline V gene sequence: CDR1 SGHAT, CDR2 FQNNGV. CDR3 region: CASSARGGLYNEQFF. As DNA, the CDR3 is TGTGCCAGCAGCGCGCGGGGGGGCCTCTACAATGAGCAGTTCTTC.

This clonotype is medium-sized in the sample. This chain uses TRBV2 with TRBJ2-1; 11 nucleotides align to TRBD2. V was clipped by 9 bases and J by 4 bases; unmatched bases: 8. The germline V gene encodes CDR1 SNHLY and CDR2 FYNNEI. This CDR3 spans 15 amino acids. The chain's CDR3 is CARDKTSGVYNEQFF. For the CDR3, the DNA is TGTGCCAGGGATAAGACTAGCGGGGTTTACAATGAGCAGTTCTTC. The variable domain in full, completed from reference TRBV2 and TRBJ2-1, reads EPEVTQTPSHQVTQMGQEVILRCVPISNHLYFYWYRQILGQKVEFLVSFYNNEISEKSEIFDDQFSVERPDGSNFTLKIRSTKLEDSAMYFCARDKTSGVYNEQFFGPGTRLTVL.

The chain couples TRBV25-1 to TRBJ2-7; possible D gene TRBD1, 5 bases. The CDR3 covers 13 residues. Germline assignment: CDR1 MGHDK and CDR2 SYGVNS. The V gene lost 8 bases and the J gene lost 1 base, with 12 bases spanning the gap. Written as DNA, the CDR3 is TGTGCCAGCGGGGCCCCAGGTTCCTACGAGCAGTACTTC. Its protein is CASGAPGSYEQYF.

This clonotype came up a few times. The genes are TRBV5-1 and TRBJ1-4; TRBD1 is a possible D gene (5 bases). From germline, CDR1 is SGHRS and CDR2 YFSETQ. The V gene lost 0 bases and the J gene lost 5 bases, with 14 bases spanning the gap. The CDR3 sequence is 16 residues long. For the CDR3, the DNA is TGCGCCAGCAGCTTGGGGGGGGGAATAGAAAATGAAAAACTGTTTTTT. Encoded protein: CASSLGGGIENEKLFF.

This clonotype was counted a few times. The rearrangement joins TRBV7-3 to TRBJ1-2; D may be TRBD1 (5 bases). Germline CDR1 reads SGHTA; CDR2 reads FQGTGA. The V end lost 5 bases, the J end lost 7 bases, and 17 bases lay between the germline ends. This CDR3 region has 14 residues. The CDR3 loop is CASSPSAQGSGYTF. As DNA, the CDR3 is TGTGCCAGCAGCCCCTCAGCCCAGGGCTCTGGCTACACCTTC.

This clonotype ranks as medium-sized. V usage is TRBV20-1 and J usage is TRBJ2-3, with TRBD2 matching over 12 bases. V trimming: 6 bases; J trimming: 3 bases; junction bases outside the gene matches: 13. From germline, CDR1 is DFQATT and CDR2 SNEGSKA (reference sequence). The CDR3 contains 17 residues. The chain's CDR3 is CSAIGPSGGAGTDTQYF. DNA for the CDR3: TGCAGTGCCATAGGTCCTAGCGGGGGGGCCGGGACAGATACGCAGTATTTT.

The chain has TRBV30 and TRBJ2-1; 8 bases align to TRBD1. This CDR3 spans 14 amino acids. V dropped 0 bases and J dropped 9; count of bases not matched to a gene: 7. Germline assignment: CDR1 GTSNPN and CDR2 SVGIG (reference sequence). CDR3 in DNA: TGTGCCTGGAGTGTAGGGCAGGGGGCAGCTGAGCAGTTCTTC. Translated: CAWSVGQGAAEQFF.

This clonotype is medium-sized within its sample. The chain links TRBV7-9 to TRBJ2-5, with 7 bases aligning to TRBD2. Trimming at V came to 1 base and at J to 1 base, leaving 3 bases not matched to a gene. Per germline, CDR1 SEHNR and CDR2 FQNEAQ (reference sequence). The CDR3 totals 15 residues. CDR3 DNA sequence: TGTGCCAGCAGCTTAGGCGGGGGACCCCAAGAGACCCAGTACTTC. Translating it yields CASSLGGGPQETQYF.

The CDR3: CASSDERQGRYGYTF. DNA for the CDR3: TGTGCCAGCAGTGACGAGAGACAGGGGAGGTATGGCTACACCTTC. This sequence joins TRBV6-1 and TRBJ1-2; 8 positions agree with TRBD1. Looked up from germline, CDR1 is MNHNS and CDR2 is SASEGT. V trimming: 3 bases; J trimming: 5 bases; junction bases outside the gene matches: 8. The CDR3 sequence is 15 residues long.

The V call is TRBV18, the J call TRBJ1-4; D unclear. CDR1 is KGHSH and CDR2 is LQKENI in the germline V gene. V was trimmed by 6 bases and J by 6 bases, leaving 14 bases between them. The CDR3 totals 14 residues. In DNA form, the CDR3 reads TGTGCCAGCTCCTACGGTGGTAGGGATGAAAAACTGTTTTTT. Encoded protein: CASSYGGRDEKLFF.

The J gene is TRBJ1-2, the V gene TRBV4-2; D is undetermined. Trimming stripped 4 bases from V and 4 bases from J, with 16 bases between. The CDR3 runs to 15 residues. Germline V gene sequence: CDR1 LGHNA, CDR2 YNFKEQ. The CDR3 region has the DNA TGTGCCAGCAGCCGGCCGGCGCATACCGGCTATGGCTACACCTTC. Protein product: CASSRPAHTGYGYTF.

This clonotype is labeled medium-sized. This chain joins TRBV11-3 and TRBJ2-3; 9 positions match TRBD2. The V gene end was trimmed by 3 bases and the J gene end by 2 bases; junction bases not matched to a gene: 3. CDR1 and CDR2 (germline): SGHNT, YENEEA. This CDR3 spans 15 amino acids. The CDR3 region has the DNA TGTGCCAGCAGCTTCAGCGGGGGGAACACAGATACGCAGTATTTT. Amino acid sequence: CASSFSGGNTDTQYF. Together with reference TRBV11-3 and TRBJ2-3, the CDR3 gives the full variable domain: EAGVVQSPRYKIIEKKQPVAFWCNPISGHNTLYWYLQNLGQGPELLIRYENEEAVDDSQLPKDRFSAERLKGVDSTLKIQPAELGDSAVYLCASSFSGGNTDTQYFGPGTRLTVL.

This clonotype ranks as large. The chain combines TRBV7-9 with TRBJ2-3; D uncertain. This CDR3 is built from 12 residues. The germline gives CDR1 SEHNR, CDR2 FQNEAQ (reference sequence). V was clipped by 1 base and J by 4 bases, with 3 bases between them. The CDR3: CASSLVADTQYF. CDR3 bases: TGTGCCAGCAGCTTAGTGGCAGATACGCAGTATTTT. The variable domain in full, with the rest retrieved from reference TRBV7-9 and TRBJ2-3, is DTGVSQNPRHKITKRGQNVTFRCDPISEHNRLYWYRQTLGQGPEFLTYFQNEAQLEKSRLLSDRFSAERPKGSFSTLEIQRTEQGDSAMYLCASSLVADTQYFGPGTRLTVL.

The J gene is TRBJ2-1, the V gene TRBV4-2; TRBD2 agrees at 9 bases. Germline CDR1 and CDR2: LGHNA and YNFKEQ. This CDR3 is 15 amino acids long. V gave up 6 bases and J gave up 3 bases; unmatched junction bases: 6. CDR3 sequence reads: CASSIAGANYNEQFF. The CDR3 coding sequence is TGTGCCAGCAGTATAGCGGGGGCCAACTACAATGAGCAGTTCTTC.

In this sample, this clonotype turned up a few times. CDR3 amino acids: CASTTPPETQYF. The CDR3 DNA sequence: TGTGCCAGCACCACTCCCCCAGAGACCCAGTACTTC. This chain connects TRBV12-3 or TRBV12-4 to TRBJ2-5; D remains ambiguous. Trimming cost V 7 bases and J 4 bases, with 10 bases left between them. The CDR3 is 12 residues long.

The chain recombines TRBV12-3 or TRBV12-4 with TRBJ2-1, with 14 bases lining up with TRBD2. The CDR3 sequence is 16 residues long. With 6 bases clipped from V and 2 bases from J, the junction kept 3 bases outside the gene matches. This CDR3 reads CASRRLAGGTYNEQFF. CDR3 bases: TGTGCCAGCAGAAGACTAGCGGGGGGGACCTACAATGAGCAGTTCTTC.

V and J are TRBV12-3 or TRBV12-4 and TRBJ2-3; D is uncertain. This CDR3 region has 14 residues. V was cut by 3 bases and J by 2 bases, with 9 bases left in between. The CDR3 DNA sequence: TGTGCCAGCAGTTTGGACGTCCACACAGATACGCAGTATTTT. Amino acid sequence: CASSLDVHTDTQYF.

On this clonotype: Its ends do not fully match the called genes, so a read error is possible. The chain couples TRBV7-3 to TRBJ2-1; 7 bases map to TRBD1. The CDR3 length is 16 residues. Germline lookup yields CDR1 SGHTA and CDR2 FQGTGA. The CDR3 protein is CASSLSGDSSYNELFF. CDR3 in DNA: TGTGCCAGCAGCTTATCTGGGGACAGCTCCTACAATGAGCTGTTCTTC.

A word on this clonotype: The junction differs from germline at one of its ends, possibly a read error. The chain recombines TRBV5-1 with TRBJ1-2; 7 bases are shared with TRBD1. The CDR3 consists of 15 residues. Per the germline V gene, CDR1 is SGHRS and CDR2 is YFSETQ. CDR3 amino acids: CASSIRQGNYYRYTF. The CDR3 DNA follows: TGCGCCAGCAGCATAAGACAGGGAAATTACTATCGCTACACCTTC.

This sequence joins TRBV7-6 and TRBJ1-4; D gene ambiguous. Trimming pared 1 base from V and 8 bases from J, leaving 11 bases between. The CDR3 covers 14 residues. Germline CDR1 SGHVS, CDR2 FNYEAQ. The CDR3 reads CASSLGPNGEKLFF. The CDR3 DNA follows: TGTGCCAGCAGCTTAGGACCGAACGGGGAAAAACTGTTTTTT.

This clonotype is labeled as medium-sized. The rearrangement links TRBV10-1 to TRBJ1-2; D is undetermined. Germline-derived CDR1 and CDR2 are WNHNN and SYGVQD (reference sequence). The V end was cut by 0 bases, the J end by 8 bases, with 13 bases between. The length of the CDR3 is 14 residues. In DNA form, the CDR3 reads TGCGCCAGCAGTGAGTCCAACCGGTCCTGGGGCTACACCTTC. Translating gives CASSESNRSWGYTF.